This T cell receptor beta chain appears in the sequencing data of a study of CD8+CD57+ T cells in acquired aplastic anemia. Across the study: Recorded DNA amounts for sorted CD4+ and CD8+ cells had an average of 3.2 ug.

The template used for profiling TCR beta VDJ and CDR3 was genomic DNA. TCRdb re-called the reads through MiXCR, storing one row per CDR3 protein. Here the sample spans a few hundred thousand distinct CDR3 sequences, approximately 57% being singletons. The CDR3 spans 14 residues. Trimming pared 6 bases from V and 0 bases from J, leaving 12 bases between. CDR1 is SNHLY and CDR2 is FYNNEI in the germline V gene. In patients chosen for sequencing, flow cytometry had shown CD8+CD57+ cell expansion. Patients had received no therapy at the time of blood sampling. Regarding the study as a whole: Comparison of patients with controls identified 25 to 35 shared CD8+ CDR3 sequences. Between patients and controls, CD8+ Simpson's diversity did not vary significantly.

The count of this clonotype is one. Its matching antigen is unknown. Sequencing was carried out using sorted CD4+, CD8+, or CD8+CD57+ T cells (not recorded which) from PBMCs. The clonotype was recovered from a human donor with aplastic anemia. The rearrangement joins TRBV2 to TRBJ2-7; D uncertain. CDR3 loop: CASSQDQDSYEQYF. The CDR3 nucleotides are TGTGCCAGCAGCCAAGACCAGGACTCCTACGAGCAGTACTTC.